This TCR beta chain was identified during a study of blood T cell repertoires in COVID-19 (dated by TCRdb to about 2020). Study-level background: The collaborator samples originated in the United States, Italy and Spain and spanned the acute and convalescent phases of COVID-19. The repertoires were made available in a free public database intended to serve as a resource for research on the immune response to SARS-CoV-2. Samples came from the ongoing ImmuneRACE study (first 160 participants) plus 1,254 subjects from 6 global collaborators. The material from the prospective study consisted of cDNA or gDNA derived from T cells, B-cell-depleted T cells, or PBMCs. The sample metadata nearly always contained a de-identified subject ID, COVID-19 status, age in years and sex. Subjects who had been exposed to COVID-19, were actively infected with it, or had recovered from it provided the deeply sampled blood TCRbeta repertoires that made up the dataset. Where available, HLA class I and class II types were taken from metadata supplied by the sample provider and were not determined by assay-based typing. Broader findings and caveats from the paper: How much clinical and demographic metadata was included differed by source and by participant, and the metadata was provided uncurated.

TCRbeta CDR3 regions were amplified from genomic DNA using the immunoSEQ Assay, a bias-controlled multiplex PCR. The study's own analysis went as follows. The number of nucleated cells in each sample was estimated by amplification of reference gene primers within the assay. To quantify the absolute abundance of each unique TCRbeta CDR3 rearrangement, sequence reads were collapsed and filtered. For each sample, productive Simpson clonality was calculated as the square root of Simpson's diversity index over productive rearrangements. In TCRdb, the immuneACCESS table is reduced to in-frame sequences with V and J assigned. These tables do not hold every clone; where another copy was compared, an unresolved V gene accounts for under half, and the others remain unexplained. The DNA was the basis for D and trimming; V, J and clone size are from that table. The table for this sample lists 190,000 or so clones; about 86% of them were counted only once. The leading ten clones occupy 0.88% of the sample.

Remarks on this clone: This receptor's antigen is unknown. Base qualities are not recorded, but no much larger clone differs from it by a single base.

Another Seattle source contributed samples from volunteer blood donors who had recovered from COVID-19. Collaborating institutions collected whole blood in K2EDTA tubes following their own protocols. For TCRbeta analysis, collaborators shipped samples as frozen whole blood, isolated PBMCs, or DNA extracted from either of those sample types. CDR1 and CDR2, looked up from the germline V gene, are SGHTA and FQGNSA. The CDR3, from cysteine to phenylalanine, totals 12 residues. This entry keeps only the CDR3 DNA: 36 bases, framed from base 1. Trimming at the junction amounts to 3 bases on V and 4 bases on J, and the germline ends lie 4 bases apart.

The chain is encoded by TRBV7-2 joined to TRBJ1-5; the D gene remains uncertain. Sequencing used peripheral blood. This sequence originates from a woman between 18 and 29 years old who had recovered from COVID-19. The CDR3 here reads CASSFLNQPQHF. The sequenced DNA is TGTGCCAGCAGCTTCCTTAATCAGCCCCAGCATTTT.